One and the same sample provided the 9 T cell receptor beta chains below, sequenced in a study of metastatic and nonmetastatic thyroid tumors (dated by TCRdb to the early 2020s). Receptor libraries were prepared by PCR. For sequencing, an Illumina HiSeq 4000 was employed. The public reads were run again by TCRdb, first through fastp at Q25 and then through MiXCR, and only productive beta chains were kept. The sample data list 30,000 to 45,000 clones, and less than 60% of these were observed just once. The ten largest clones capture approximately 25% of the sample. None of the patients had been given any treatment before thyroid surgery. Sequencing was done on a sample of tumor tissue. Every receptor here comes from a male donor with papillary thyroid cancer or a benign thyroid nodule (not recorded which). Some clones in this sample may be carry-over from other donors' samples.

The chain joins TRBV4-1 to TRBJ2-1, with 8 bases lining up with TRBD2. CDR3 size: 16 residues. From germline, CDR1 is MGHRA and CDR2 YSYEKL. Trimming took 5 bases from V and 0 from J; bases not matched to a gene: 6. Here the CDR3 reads CASSGNSGVSYNEQFF. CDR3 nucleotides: TGCGCCAGCAGCGGGAATAGCGGGGTCTCCTACAATGAGCAGTTCTTC.

The DNA of the CDR3 is TGTGCCAGCAGTTTTAATAGCGTCAATGAGCAGTTCTTC. Encoded protein: CASSFNSVNEQFF. The chain joins TRBV27 to TRBJ2-1, with D perhaps matching TRBD2 (5 bases). The length of the CDR3 is 13 residues. The V end was cut by 3 bases, the J end by 6 bases, with 9 bases between. CDR1 MNHEY and CDR2 SMNVEV come from the germline V gene (reference sequence).

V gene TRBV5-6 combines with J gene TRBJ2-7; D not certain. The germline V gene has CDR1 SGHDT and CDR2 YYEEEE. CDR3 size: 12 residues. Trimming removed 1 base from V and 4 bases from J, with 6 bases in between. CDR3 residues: CASSLSDYEQYF. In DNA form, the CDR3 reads TGTGCCAGCAGCTTGTCAGATTACGAGCAGTACTTC. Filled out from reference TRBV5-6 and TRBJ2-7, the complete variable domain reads DAGVTQSPTHLIKTRGQQVTLRCSPKSGHDTVSWYQQALGQGPQFIFQYYEEEERQRGNFPDRFSGHQFPNYSSELNVNALLLGDSALYLCASSLSDYEQYFGPGTRLTVT.

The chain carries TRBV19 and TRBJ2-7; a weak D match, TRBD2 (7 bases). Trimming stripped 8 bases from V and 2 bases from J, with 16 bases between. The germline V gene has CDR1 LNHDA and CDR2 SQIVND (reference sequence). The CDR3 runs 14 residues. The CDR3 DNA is TGTGCCAGTCGGGCGGGGCGGGGGCCCTACGAGCAGTACTTC. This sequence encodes CASRAGRGPYEQYF. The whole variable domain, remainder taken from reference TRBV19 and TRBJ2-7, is DGGITQSPKYLFRKEGQNVTLSCEQNLNHDAMYWYRQDPGQGLRLIYYSQIVNDFQKGDIAEGYSVSREKKESFPLTVTSAQKNPTAFYLCASRAGRGPYEQYFGPGTRLTVT.

The CDR3 DNA reads TGCGCCAGCAGCCTCCCTTCGGTTGTGACAGATACGCAGTATTTT. Amino acid sequence: CASSLPSVVTDTQYF. The chain links TRBV5-1 to TRBJ2-3; D gene ambiguous. CDR3 length equals 15 residues. Between the trimmed V and J ends, which lost 4 bases and 3 bases, there was a span of 15 bases. Germline values: CDR1 SGHRS, CDR2 YFSETQ.

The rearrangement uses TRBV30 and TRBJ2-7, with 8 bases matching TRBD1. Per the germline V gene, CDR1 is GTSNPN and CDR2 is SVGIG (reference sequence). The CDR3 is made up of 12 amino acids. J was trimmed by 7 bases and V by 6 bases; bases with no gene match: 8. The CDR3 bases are TGTGCCTGTAACAGGGGGATAGGTGAGCAGTACTTC. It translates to CACNRGIGEQYF.

The CDR3 DNA reads TGTGCCTGGAGGGTCAGGGATCAGCCCCAGCATTTT. Amino acid sequence: CAWRVRDQPQHF. V is TRBV30 and J is TRBJ1-5, with D maybe TRBD1 (5 bases). Trimming shortened V by 3 bases and J by 5 bases, and 8 bases separated the two germline ends. Germline CDR1 is GTSNPN and CDR2 is SVGIG (reference sequence). The CDR3 is made up of 12 amino acids.

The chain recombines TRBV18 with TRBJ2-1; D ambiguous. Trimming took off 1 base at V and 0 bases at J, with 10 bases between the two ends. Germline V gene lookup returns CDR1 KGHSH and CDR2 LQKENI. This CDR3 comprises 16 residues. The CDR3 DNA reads TGTGCCAGCTCACCACTGAGCCTCAGCTCCTACAATGAGCAGTTCTTC. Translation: CASSPLSLSSYNEQFF.

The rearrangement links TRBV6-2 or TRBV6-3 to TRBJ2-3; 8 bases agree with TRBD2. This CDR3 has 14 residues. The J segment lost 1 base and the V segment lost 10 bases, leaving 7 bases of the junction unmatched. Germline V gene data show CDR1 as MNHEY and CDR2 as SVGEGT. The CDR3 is CATVAGRGTDTQYF. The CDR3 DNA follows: TGTGCCACCGTAGCGGGAAGAGGCACAGATACGCAGTATTTT.